The 16 T cell receptor beta chains presented below share a single source sample, sequenced in a study of T cells in Graves' hyperthyroidism and ophthalmopathy (dated by TCRdb to the late 2010s). Library construction relied on multiplex PCR. The sequencer listed for this sample is Illumina HiSeq 2000. The TCR beta CDR3 regions were amplified from the RNA transcripts. A first-round RT-PCR of the TCR CDR3 used the HTBI primer set with the Qiagen OneStep RT-PCR kit. TCRdb reran the public reads through fastp at Q25 and MiXCR, keeping productive beta chains. All rows with the same CDR3 protein become a single entry with the most common DNA and genes. The sample table shows over 200,000 distinct CDR3 sequences, and roughly 15% are seen once. The ten largest make up about an eighth of the sample. Sequenced input: blood. These receptors were collected from a woman aged 40 to 55 with Graves' hyperthyroidism that later progressed to Graves' ophthalmopathy.

The rearrangement links TRBV25-1 to TRBJ2-7; perhaps TRBD1 as D (5 bases). Trimming shortened V by 4 bases and J by 4 bases, and 11 bases separated the two germline ends. Germline loops: CDR1 MGHDK, CDR2 SYGVNS. The CDR3 runs 13 residues. CDR3 amino acids: CASSVGVGYEQYF. For the CDR3, the DNA is TGTGCCAGCAGTGTAGGGGTGGGTTACGAGCAGTACTTC.

This clonotype was seen at least ten times. The chain is built from TRBV12-3 or TRBV12-4 and TRBJ2-5; D uncertain. Trimming stripped 7 bases from V and 4 bases from J, with 19 bases between. CDR3 length: 15 residues. The CDR3 sequence: CASTSIGHPGETQYF. The CDR3 DNA follows: TGTGCCAGCACCTCTATCGGTCACCCAGGAGAGACCCAGTACTTC.

This clonotype was picked up many times. The V call is TRBV30, the J call TRBJ2-2, with D possibly called TRBD1 or TRBD2 (5 bases each). V was clipped by 7 bases and J by 4 bases, with 16 bases between them. Germline V gene lookup returns CDR1 GTSNPN and CDR2 SVGIG (reference sequence). The CDR3 covers 14 residues. Written as DNA, the CDR3 is TGTGCCTTCGCCGGGACCTGGGGCACCGGGGAGCTGTTTTTT. This encodes CAFAGTWGTGELFF.

This clonotype came up many times. V and J are TRBV11-3 and TRBJ2-3; the D is unclear. This CDR3 is 13 amino acids long. The germline CDR1 and CDR2 sequences are SGHNT and YENEEA. Trimming left V 5 bases short and J 4 bases short, with 10 bases between. Here the CDR3 reads CASSPSSADTQYF. CDR3 coding DNA: TGTGCCAGCAGCCCCTCGAGTGCAGATACGCAGTATTTT.

The rearrangement joins TRBV4-1 to TRBJ1-4; no firm D call. The V end lost 1 base, the J end lost 5 bases, and 5 bases lay between the germline ends. This CDR3 has 13 residues. Germline V CDR1 and CDR2: MGHRA, YSYEKL. The CDR3 protein is CASSQVVNEKLFF. The CDR3 nucleotides read TGCGCCAGCAGCCAAGTGGTGAATGAAAAACTGTTTTTT.

The rearrangement uses TRBV2 and TRBJ1-1; the D gene is possibly TRBD1 (6 bases). The V end was cut by 10 bases, the J end by 1 base, with 16 bases between. Germline V gives CDR1 SNHLY, CDR2 FYNNEI. The CDR3 has 14 residues. The DNA of the CDR3 is TGTGCCATCACGACCGGGACACAGAACACTGAAGCTTTCTTT. This sequence encodes CAITTGTQNTEAFF.

This clonotype was recorded at least ten times. V gene TRBV28 combines with J gene TRBJ2-7; either TRBD1 or TRBD2 may supply D (6 bases each). V shed 6 bases and J shed 0 bases, with 15 bases lying between them. The CDR3 is made up of 15 amino acids. CDR1 and CDR2 from the germline V gene are MDHEN and SYDVKM. In DNA form, the CDR3 reads TGTGCCAGCAGCCAAGGGGGGCAGTTCTCCTACGAGCAGTACTTC. Translating it yields CASSQGGQFSYEQYF.

The table lists this clonotype with many counts. The V gene is TRBV24-1, the J gene TRBJ1-1, with 9 positions matching TRBD1. CDR1 and CDR2 from the germline V gene are KGHDR and SFDVKD. V lost 3 bases and J lost 10; bases outside the gene matches: 14. The CDR3 consists of 16 residues. CDR3 in DNA: TGTGCCACCAGTGATGAGACAACGACAGGGGGAGATGCAGCTTTCTTT. Translating gives CATSDETTTGGDAAFF.

This clonotype has ten or more counts. This chain connects TRBV13 to TRBJ2-1, with TRBD2 matching over 14 bases. Germline trimming cut 5 bases from V and 7 bases from J; bases unmatched to any gene: 4. The V gene's germline CDR1 is PRHDT and CDR2 FYEKMQ (reference sequence). The CDR3 extends over 15 amino acids. The CDR3 protein is CASSQGLAGVNEQFF. Written as DNA, the CDR3 is TGTGCCAGCAGCCAGGGACTAGCGGGAGTAAATGAGCAGTTCTTC.

Concerning this clonotype itself: A much larger clone differs from this one at a single base, so this may be a read error. CDR3 sequence reads: CASSERTGVYEQYF. CDR3 sequence (DNA): TGTGCCAGCTCCGAGAGGACAGGGGTCTACGAGCAGTACTTC. The genes are TRBV27 and TRBJ2-7; TRBD1 matches 9 bases. Germline V gene lookup returns CDR1 MNHEY and CDR2 SMNVEV (reference sequence). This CDR3 spans 14 amino acids. V shed 8 bases and J 3 bases; nucleotides not matched to a gene: 8.

The V and J genes are TRBV12-3 or TRBV12-4 and TRBJ2-7, with TRBD2 as a possible D gene (5 bases). Trimming took 4 bases from V and 6 from J, leaving 16 bases between them. The CDR3 consists of 14 residues. The CDR3 region has the DNA TGTGCCAGCAGTTCAGCGGCGATCCCGATCGAGCAGTACTTC. Protein sequence: CASSSAAIPIEQYF.

The V and J genes are TRBV28 and TRBJ1-1; D is uncertain. CDR1 and CDR2 from the germline V gene are MDHEN and SYDVKM. V lost 4 bases and J lost 5, with 11 bases in between. This CDR3 spans 13 amino acids. CDR3 nucleotide sequence: TGTGCCAGCAGTTATAACCCGAGAACTGAAGCTTTCTTT. Protein product: CASSYNPRTEAFF.

This clonotype occurred many times. The CDR3: CASSFRRGANTEAFF. CDR3 nucleotides: TGTGCCAGCAGTTTTCGCCGGGGCGCGAACACTGAAGCTTTCTTT. V gene TRBV12-3 or TRBV12-4 combines with J gene TRBJ1-1; a possible D gene is TRBD1 (5 bases). V was trimmed by 3 bases and J by 1 base, leaving 12 bases between them. The CDR3 runs 15 residues.

This clonotype was found many times. V and J are TRBV11-2 and TRBJ1-6; 8 bases map to TRBD1. The germline CDR1 and CDR2 sequences are SGHAT and FQNNGV. The CDR3 covers 15 residues. The ends lost 0 bases at V and 10 bases at J; junction bases unmatched: 5. CDR3 loop: CASSLDRGPESPLHF. The CDR3 nucleotides are TGTGCCAGCAGCTTAGACAGGGGGCCGGAATCACCCCTCCACTTT.

Ten or more counts support this clonotype. V usage is TRBV4-1 and J usage is TRBJ2-1; maybe TRBD1 (5 bases). Trimming cost V 2 bases and J 6 bases, with 8 bases left between them. CDR3 length equals 13 residues. The V gene's germline CDR1 is MGHRA and CDR2 YSYEKL. CDR3 nucleotide sequence: TGCGCCAGCAGCCAACCGCAGGGCAATGAGCAGTTCTTC. This sequence encodes CASSQPQGNEQFF.

This clonotype was observed at least ten times. The gene calls are TRBV11-2 and TRBJ2-2; TRBD1 or TRBD2 may be the D gene (6 bases each). Germline V CDR1 and CDR2: SGHAT, FQNNGV. The CDR3 is 14 residues long. V was shortened by 5 bases and J by 7 bases, with 14 bases between the two germline ends. CDR3 coding DNA: TGTGCCAGCAGCCATTTGAGGGGGGACGGGGAGCTGTTTTTT. Translation gives CASSHLRGDGELFF.